This T cell receptor (beta chain) originates from a study of T-cell memory formation after mild COVID-19. Each CDR3 protein is one row after TCRdb ran MiXCR on the 5' RACE reads. The sample records hundreds of thousands of distinct CDR3 sequences, less than 9.5% being singletons. The length of the CDR3 is 13 residues. The V gene's germline CDR1 is SGHTA and CDR2 FQGNSA. Trimming stripped 5 bases from V and 6 bases from J, with 13 bases between. Sequences were obtained from PBMCs or a T cell subset sorted from them (not recorded which). The chain uses TRBV7-2 and TRBJ2-5; D might be TRBD2 (6 bases). The clonotype was recovered from a man younger than 35 who had mild COVID-19 (a few samples of this study predate the infection). Cell type and time point are not known. CDR3 region: CASSPGVGKTQYF. CDR3 DNA: TGTGCCAGCAGCCCGGGGGTCGGGAAGACCCAGTACTTC.